This T cell receptor beta chain was sequenced for a study of T cell clonotyping in hematopoietic cell transplantation. Specified time point: recipient sample about 28 days before transplant, after cytoreduction. Samples: about 28 days before transplant, then days 30, 100 and 180 after. Details on this clone: Its cognate antigen is unknown.

Study outcomes and limitations: Graft donor and pretransplant recipient Inverse Simpson Index values predicted broader posttransplant TCR diversity. Few recipient clonotypes overlapped donors; over 95% were de novo at given depth.

The germline gives CDR1 SGHTA, CDR2 FQGNSA. V was cut by 1 base and J by 5 bases, with 14 bases left in between. This CDR3 spans 15 amino acids. The assay was immunoSEQ multiplex PCR, and TCRdb's table has in-frame clones only and misses some. This table holds about 13,000 clones, over 70% found once. The source of this sequence is a man in his 60s with acute myeloid leukemia. Some clones in this sample may be carry-over from other donors' samples. The V gene is TRBV7-2, the J gene TRBJ1-2; D is perhaps TRBD1 (5 bases). The sequencing used peripheral blood mononuclear cells, collected before stem cell transplant. As DNA, the CDR3 is TGTGCCAGCAGCTTAGGAAGACAGCCCGTGTATGGCTACACCTTC. This encodes CASSLGRQPVYGYTF.